The 26 T cell receptor beta chains reported below all come from one sample, sequenced in a study of tumor-infiltrating lymphocytes in oesophageal squamous cell carcinoma. TCRdb called the PCR reads again in MiXCR, with one record for every CDR3 protein. There are 9,000 or so distinct CDR3 sequences in the sample; 66% occur only once, and 36% lies in the top ten. The sample was esophageal tumor tissue. The origin of the receptors is a female donor with esophageal squamous cell carcinoma.

This clonotype was seen more than once but under ten times. The chain employs TRBV7-6 and TRBJ2-3; 9 positions match TRBD2. The assigned J gene may be wrong: the sequence end matches TRBJ2-7 better. From germline, CDR1 is SGHVS and CDR2 FNYEAQ. The CDR3 sequence is 14 residues long. CDR3 sequence reads: CASSNAAGGYEQYF. In DNA, the CDR3 is TGTGCCAGCAGTAATGCAGCGGGAGGCTACGAGCAGTACTTC.

The V gene is TRBV6-1, the J gene TRBJ2-5; D is ambiguous. Germline V gene data show CDR1 as MNHNS and CDR2 as SASEGT. The CDR3 is made up of 14 amino acids. V lost 6 bases and J lost 5, with 16 bases in between. CDR3 in DNA: TGTGCCAGCAGAGAAAGGTGGAAAGGGGAGACCCAGTACTTC. This translates into CASRERWKGETQYF.

Remarks on this clonotype: The CDR3 does not end in the conserved phenylalanine or tryptophan, so this is likely a read error. No DNA is shown, since the ends of the CDR3 on it are uncertain; the CDR3 is the one TCRdb lists. V is TRBV5-6 and J is TRBJ2-7; the D call TRBD2 from the table was never checked on the DNA. The CDR3 sequence runs 15 residues, both termini included. Germline V lookup: CDR1 SGHDT, CDR2 YYEEEE. This CDR3 reads CASRFAEDYGYTFGS.

The chain joins TRBV6-2 or TRBV6-3 to TRBJ2-3; perhaps TRBD1 as D (5 bases). The CDR3 extends over 14 amino acids. V dropped 10 bases and J dropped 2 bases, with 16 bases sitting between them. The germline V gene has CDR1 MNHEY and CDR2 SVGEGT. The CDR3, as DNA: TGTGCCACCCAAAAGGGGCAAATCACAGATACGCAGTATTTT. It translates to CATQKGQITDTQYF.

The chain couples TRBV24-1 to TRBJ2-1; perhaps TRBD1 as D (6 bases). Trimming left V 3 bases short and J 5 bases short, with 16 bases between. The CDR3 contains 16 residues. CDR1 KGHDR and CDR2 SFDVKD come from the germline V gene. The CDR3 DNA is TGTGCCACCAGTGATATGGGTACAGGGAACGACAATGAGCAGTTCTTC. This encodes CATSDMGTGNDNEQFF.

The chain is built from TRBV6-6 and TRBJ2-7; D may correspond to TRBD1 or TRBD2 (5 bases each). The J call could be wrong; TRBJ2-1 is a better fit for the DNA end. The germline V gene encodes CDR1 MNHNY and CDR2 SVGAGI (reference sequence). The CDR3 consists of 17 residues. The CDR3: CASSYGTLGFGGNEQFF. The CDR3 bases are TGTGCCAGCAGTTACGGGACCCTGGGCTTTGGTGGCAATGAGCAGTTCTTC.

The J gene is TRBJ2-7, the V gene TRBV12-3 or TRBV12-4; tentatively, D is TRBD2 (6 bases). Between the trimmed V and J ends, which lost 3 bases and 2 bases, there was a span of 11 bases. This CDR3 is 14 amino acids long. The CDR3 nucleotides read TGTGCCAGCAGTTTGCGGAGGGGAGCCTACGAGCAGTACTTC. This codes for CASSLRRGAYEQYF.

This clonotype qualifies as large. The V and J genes are TRBV5-4 and TRBJ2-3; possibly TRBD1 or TRBD2 for D (5 bases each). Trimming removed 4 bases from V and 3 bases from J, with 12 bases in between. Germline V gene data show CDR1 as SGHNT and CDR2 as YYREEE (reference sequence). The CDR3 runs to 14 residues. The CDR3 sequence is CASSRDGGTDTQYF. The CDR3 region has the DNA TGTGCCAGCAGCCGGGACGGTGGGACAGATACGCAGTATTTT.

The gene calls are TRBV7-2 and TRBJ2-5, with D possibly matching TRBD2 (5 bases). The J call is doubtful: the DNA matches TRBJ2-1 better. The CDR3 contains 15 residues. Germline V gene data show CDR1 as SGHTA and CDR2 as FQGNSA. The CDR3 nucleotides are TGTGCCAGCAGCACCCCAGGCGGGCGGTACAATGAGCAGTTCTTC. Translating gives CASSTPGGRYNEQFF.

The V gene is TRBV2, the J gene TRBJ2-1; tentatively, D is TRBD1 (6 bases). This CDR3 spans 14 amino acids. CDR1 is SNHLY and CDR2 is FYNNEI in the germline V gene. V gave up 10 bases and J gave up 5 bases, with 18 bases separating them. The CDR3 bases are TGTGCCAACCATCTCCTGCAGGGGCACAATGAGCAGTTCTTC. It codes for CANHLLQGHNEQFF.

The J gene is TRBJ1-2, the V gene TRBV6-1; D remains unclear. From germline, CDR1 is MNHNS and CDR2 SASEGT. V was shortened by 0 bases and J by 4 bases, with 3 bases between the two germline ends. This CDR3 has 12 residues. CDR3 amino acids: CASSEAGYGYTF. The DNA for the CDR3 is TGTGCCAGCAGTGAAGCAGGCTATGGCTACACCTTC.

The J gene is TRBJ2-7, the V gene TRBV11-2, with D perhaps TRBD1 (6 bases). The germline CDR1 and CDR2 sequences are SGHAT and FQNNGV. The CDR3 runs to 15 residues. V was shortened by 1 base and J by 3 bases, with 13 bases between the two germline ends. The CDR3 spells CASSLGPTGSYEQYF. The CDR3 region has the DNA TGTGCCAGCAGCTTAGGGCCGACAGGTAGCTACGAGCAGTACTTC.

The CDR3 nucleotides are TGTGCCAGCAGCAACGCCTTCAGGGTCCTAGTCACCTACGAGCAGTTCTTC. Translated, it gives CASSNAFRVLVTYEQFF. The chain joins TRBV11-2 to TRBJ2-4, with TRBD1 as a possible D gene (5 bases). The J call is uncertain, as TRBJ2-1 better fits the DNA end. The CDR3 is 17 amino acids. The germline gives CDR1 SGHAT, CDR2 FQNNGV.

The chain joins TRBV11-2 to TRBJ2-6; 8 nucleotides line up with TRBD1. The tail of the sequence fits TRBJ2-7 better, so the J call may be wrong. The CDR3 totals 14 residues. The germline V gene encodes CDR1 SGHAT and CDR2 FQNNGV. CDR3 sequence reads: CASSLQGASYEQYF. The CDR3 DNA is TGTGCCAGCAGCCTGCAGGGGGCCTCCTACGAGCAGTACTTC.

In this sample, this clonotype turned up a few times. The CDR3 nucleotides are TGTGCCAGCAGCACATACAGGGGCTCGGACGAGCAGTACTTC. Its protein is CASSTYRGSDEQYF. The chain recombines TRBV7-2 with TRBJ2-7; the match to TRBD1 covers 7 bases. Germline trimming cut 5 bases from V and 5 bases from J; bases unmatched to any gene: 9. This CDR3 has 14 amino acids. The germline CDR1 and CDR2 sequences are SGHTA and FQGNSA.

CDR3 in DNA: TGTGCCAGCAGTGGAAGACAGGGGGTCACAGATACGCAGTATTTT. This codes for CASSGRQGVTDTQYF. The gene calls are TRBV6-1 and TRBJ2-3; 9 bases are a match to TRBD1. From germline, CDR1 is MNHNS and CDR2 SASEGT. The CDR3 has 15 amino acids. After removal of 4 bases from V and 2 bases from J, the junction contained 4 bases not matched to a gene.

This sequence joins TRBV7-8 and TRBJ2-4; D is perhaps TRBD2 (7 bases). With the DNA end fitting TRBJ2-5 better, the J assignment may be wrong. Germline-derived CDR1 and CDR2 are SGHVS and FQNEAQ. The length of the CDR3 is 13 residues. The DNA for the CDR3 is TGTGCCAGCGGGGGGGGCACCAAAGAGACCCAGTACTTC. Protein sequence: CASGGGTKETQYF.

The V and J genes are TRBV7-8 and TRBJ2-4; 9 bases match TRBD2. TRBJ2-7 explains the end of the DNA better; the J call may be wrong. The CDR3 is 14 residues long. The germline CDR1 and CDR2 sequences are SGHVS and FQNEAQ. The CDR3 loop is CASTQTSGSYEQYF. DNA for the CDR3: TGTGCCAGCACCCAGACTAGCGGTAGCTACGAGCAGTACTTC.

The table lists this clonotype with a few counts. The CDR3 DNA reads as TGTGCCAGCAGCTTTTTTGGGGAAGAGACCCAGTACTTC. Its protein product is CASSFFGEETQYF. The chain carries TRBV7-2 and TRBJ2-5; D unresolved. CDR1 is SGHTA, CDR2 FQGNSA, per germline. V lost 3 bases and J 3 bases, leaving 8 bases between the germline ends. The CDR3 totals 13 residues.

The V gene is TRBV7-2, the J gene TRBJ2-1, with 9 positions matching TRBD2. The better agreement between TRBJ2-7 and the DNA end casts doubt on the J call. CDR3 size: 14 residues. Germline CDR1 reads SGHTA; CDR2 reads FQGNSA. CDR3 DNA sequence: TGTGCCAGCAGCTTCCTAGCGGGATCGAGGGAGCAGTACTTC. Translating it yields CASSFLAGSREQYF.

On this clonotype itself: The final CDR3 position lacks the conserved phenylalanine or tryptophan, pointing to a likely read error. Because the CDR3's place on the DNA is in doubt, the DNA is left out and the CDR3 is given as listed by TCRdb. The chain has TRBV10-2 and TRBJ1-1; the table's D call TRBD1 went unverified against the DNA. The CDR3 length is 15 residues, termini included. Germline-derived CDR1 and CDR2 are WSHSY and SAAADI. The CDR3: CASTLRETTSSTSAP.

This clonotype is labeled medium-sized. The chain is built from TRBV5-1 and TRBJ1-1; 9 bases fit TRBD1. Germline assignment: CDR1 SGHRS and CDR2 YFSETQ. This CDR3 spans 13 amino acids. J was trimmed by 13 bases and V by 4 bases; bases with no gene match: 11. CDR3 DNA: TGCGCCAGCAGCCTGGGGACAGGGATATCCCATTTCTTT. Translating it yields CASSLGTGISHFF.

V and J are TRBV12-5 and TRBJ2-7, with 7 bases that match TRBD2. The assigned J gene may be wrong: the sequence end matches TRBJ2-1 better. This CDR3 comprises 14 residues. Germline CDR1 reads LGHNT; CDR2 reads FRNRAP. CDR3 amino acids: CASGLGTRNNEQFF. As DNA, the CDR3 is TGTGCTAGTGGTTTGGGGACTAGAAACAATGAGCAGTTCTTC.

The genes are TRBV7-3 and TRBJ2-1; D remains ambiguous. Trimming shortened V by 10 bases and J by 4 bases, and 14 bases separated the two germline ends. The germline V gene encodes CDR1 SGHTA and CDR2 FQGTGA. The CDR3 covers 13 residues. Here the CDR3 DNA reads TGTGCCACCGGTAGGGATAGTTACAATGAGCAGTTCTTC. Translating gives CATGRDSYNEQFF.

For this clonotype: One end of the junction does not line up with germline, which may come from a read error. The chain uses TRBV7-3 and TRBJ2-1, with D uncertain. The germline V gene encodes CDR1 SGHTA and CDR2 FQGTGA. This CDR3 contains 15 residues. CDR3: CASSLVDLPLGSDNF. In DNA, the CDR3 is TGTGCCAGCAGCTTAGTTGACCTTCCTTTGGGATCGGATAACTTC.

Written as DNA, the CDR3 is TGTGCCAGCAGTTTTGGGTATTCAGAGACCCAGTACTTC. Translating gives CASSFGYSETQYF. V gene TRBV12-3 or TRBV12-4 combines with J gene TRBJ2-5, with unresolved D. The V end lost 3 bases, the J end lost 4 bases, and 9 bases lay between the germline ends. The CDR3 is 13 amino acids.